This TCR beta chain was sequenced during a study of cytomegalovirus exposure and HLA in healthy donors. Primers included in the PCR were 60 Vbeta and 13 Jbeta primers. Sequencing was performed with immunoSEQ multiplex PCR; in TCRdb, only in-frame clones are kept and a portion is missing. This sample has 170,000 or so clones, with 60% to 80% found just once. Trimming cost V 5 bases and J 5 bases; bases outside gene matches: 15. CDR3 length equals 18 residues. Germline assignment: CDR1 SNHLY and CDR2 FYNNEI. Sequenced: PBMCs. This chain joins TRBV2 and TRBJ1-1; 12 bases agree with TRBD1. The sequence was collected from a man aged 55 to 70 in good health and CMV-seronegative. CDR3 sequence (DNA): TGTGCCAGCAGTCTACGCCGAAGGGGGGACAGGGGGCATACTGAAGCTTTCTTT. Translated: CASSLRRRGDRGHTEAFF.